A few counts support the clone carrying this T cell receptor beta chain. Its target is not known. The source of the sample is a study of T-cell memory formation after mild COVID-19. Findings of the study overall: Clones from the second wave (peaking day 37) had unconfirmed SARS-CoV-2 specificity.

The junction had 11 bases not matched to a gene; V was cut back by 5 bases and J by 0 bases. This CDR3 has 18 residues. TCRdb redid the calling of the 5' RACE reads with MiXCR, one entry per CDR3 protein. The data contain about 310,000 distinct CDR3 sequences, roughly a fifth of them singletons. The chain couples TRBV12-3 or TRBV12-4 to TRBJ2-2; 8 bases match TRBD2. The TCR originated in a man in his late teens or twenties who had mild COVID-19 (a few samples of this study predate the infection). Cell type and time point are not known. Sequencing was carried out using PBMCs or a T cell subset sorted from them (not recorded which). The CDR3 is CASSKRGLAIPNTGELFF. Here the CDR3 DNA reads TGTGCCAGCAGTAAACGCGGACTAGCTATCCCGAACACCGGGGAGCTGTTTTTT.